The rows below give T cell receptor beta chains drawn from one sample of a study of blood T cell repertoires in COVID-19. The data were produced by immunoSEQ multiplex PCR, yet TCRdb's version contains in-frame clones alone and is incomplete. Of 250,000 or so clones detected, around nine tenths appear once; the ten largest clones hold under 3%. The sequencing sample was made of PBMCs or T cells enriched from blood (not recorded which). Source of these receptors: a woman aged 18-29 years who had recovered from COVID-19. Both conserved end residues are part of each CDR3. The order of the fields is D gene, clone size, V gene, J gene, CDR3 DNA, CDR3 protein. A D gene is named only where the DNA matches it firmly. A clone size is listed for some rows: how often the clone was seen (once, few, many), or a class if it is expanded.

D: NA; size: NA; V: TRBV28; J: TRBJ2-1; DNA: TGTGCCAGCAGTTTGGGACTTTCCTCCTACAATGAGCAGTTCTTC; CDR3: CASSLGLSSYNEQFF
D: TRBD1; size: once; V: TRBV4-1; J: TRBJ2-5; DNA: TGCGCCAGCAGCCAAGGCCAGGGGGCGGGGGAGACCCAGTACTTC; CDR3: CASSQGQGAGETQYF
D: TRBD1; size: NA; V: TRBV7-7; J: TRBJ2-5; DNA: TGTGCCAGCAGCTTAGACAGGGGGCAAGAGACCCAGTACTTC; CDR3: CASSLDRGQETQYF
D: TRBD1; size: NA; V: TRBV20-1; J: TRBJ2-5; DNA: TGCAGTGCTAGTGCAGGGGGCACCGAGACCCAGTACTTC; CDR3: CSASAGGTETQYF
D: NA; size: NA; V: TRBV27; J: TRBJ1-5; DNA: TGTGCCAGCAGAGAGGCCGGAGGTAGCAATCAGCCCCAGCATTTT; CDR3: CASREAGGSNQPQHF
D: TRBD2; size: NA; V: TRBV2; J: TRBJ2-3; DNA: TGTGCCAGCTCCAGCGGGGGGACAGATACGCAGTATTTT; CDR3: CASSSGGTDTQYF
D: TRBD2; size: NA; V: TRBV19; J: TRBJ2-5; DNA: TGTGCCAGTAGTACGACCCCCGGGACTAGCGGGGATGCGGAGACCCAGTACTTC; CDR3: CASSTTPGTSGDAETQYF
D: NA; size: NA; V: TRBV3-1/TRBV3-2; J: TRBJ2-6; DNA: TGTGCCAGCACCTTTGGCATTTTAATCCCTGGGGCCAACGTCCTGACTTTC; CDR3: CASTFGILIPGANVLTF
D: NA; size: NA; V: TRBV30; J: TRBJ1-3; DNA: TGTGCCTGGAGTGTAATATTTGGAAACACCATATATTTT; CDR3: CAWSVIFGNTIYF
D: NA; size: NA; V: TRBV14; J: TRBJ2-7; DNA: TGTGCCAGCAGCCAACGGCCGACGGGAGAAGACGAGCAGTACTTC; CDR3: CASSQRPTGEDEQYF
D: NA; size: NA; V: TRBV5-8; J: TRBJ1-2; DNA: TGTGCCAGCAGCTTCTCGGGACTCTTCTATGGCTACACCTTC; CDR3: CASSFSGLFYGYTF
D: TRBD1; size: NA; V: TRBV27; J: TRBJ2-7; DNA: TGTGCCAGCAGTCGGACAGGGAGAAACGAGCAGTACTTC; CDR3: CASSRTGRNEQYF
D: NA; size: NA; V: TRBV18; J: TRBJ1-5; DNA: TGTGCCAGCTCACGACAGGACAATCAGCCCCAGCATTTT; CDR3: CASSRQDNQPQHF
D: TRBD2; size: once; V: TRBV28; J: TRBJ2-7; DNA: TGTGCCAGCAGATCTCGACTAGCGGGCTACTCGCAGTACTTC; CDR3: CASRSRLAGYSQYF
D: NA; size: once; V: TRBV28; J: TRBJ2-7; DNA: TGTGCCAGCTTGAATCGCGGGTTGGTTCGCGAGCAGTACTTC; CDR3: CASLNRGLVREQYF
D: NA; size: NA; V: TRBV27; J: TRBJ2-7; DNA: TGTGCCAGCAGTTTCGCGCCTACCTACGAGCAGTACTTC; CDR3: CASSFAPTYEQYF
D: TRBD1; size: once; V: TRBV3-1/TRBV3-2; J: TRBJ1-6; DNA: TGTGCCAGCAGCCTGTACAGGGACAGCTCCTATAATTCACCCCTCCACTTT; CDR3: CASSLYRDSSYNSPLHF
D: NA; size: NA; V: TRBV5-1; J: TRBJ2-5; DNA: TGCGCCAGCAGCTTGGCCCCCTCCGGTAGCCAAGAGACCCAGTACTTC; CDR3: CASSLAPSGSQETQYF
D: NA; size: NA; V: TRBV21-1; J: TRBJ1-2; DNA: TGTGCCAGCAGCTTTTTATCCGGGACAGGGAATGGCTACACCTTC; CDR3: CASSFLSGTGNGYTF
D: NA; size: NA; V: TRBV27; J: TRBJ2-3; DNA: TGTGCCAGCAGCCAGGGGGGACTGCCCACAGATACGCAGTATTTT; CDR3: CASSQGGLPTDTQYF
D: TRBD1; size: NA; V: TRBV10-3; J: TRBJ2-7; DNA: TGTGCCATCAGCAGGGACAGGGGCTCCGAGCAGTACTTC; CDR3: CAISRDRGSEQYF
D: NA; size: NA; V: TRBV13; J: TRBJ1-1; DNA: TGTGCCAGCAGCTTCGTGACTGAAGCTTTCTTT; CDR3: CASSFVTEAFF
D: TRBD2; size: NA; V: TRBV19; J: TRBJ2-1; DNA: TGTGCCAGTAGTATCTCGGGGGGAGGGTCCTACAATGAGCAGTTCTTC; CDR3: CASSISGGGSYNEQFF